The next 9 T cell receptor beta chains were all read from a single sample in a study of blood T cell repertoires in COVID-19. Clones were read by immunoSEQ multiplex PCR, and TCRdb kept only the in-frame ones, dropping some. This sample has about 63,000 clones, with 74% found just once. Sample: peripheral blood. These TCRs come from a woman over 75 with acute or convalescent COVID-19.

This clone was seen a handful of times. This sequence joins TRBV5-1 and TRBJ2-5, with 12 bases that match TRBD2. The trim removed 5 bases at V and 5 bases at J, leaving 13 bases unmatched. There are 17 residues in the CDR3. In germline, CDR1 is SGHRS, CDR2 YFSETQ. The CDR3 protein is CASRELAGGFGLETQYF. The CDR3 nucleotides are TGCGCCAGCAGGGAACTAGCGGGAGGTTTCGGTCTGGAGACCCAGTACTTC. The whole variable domain, filled in from reference TRBV5-1 and TRBJ2-5, reads KAGVTQTPRYLIKTRGQQVTLSCSPISGHRSVSWYQQTPGQGLQFLFEYFSETQRNKGNFPGRFSGRQFSNSRSEMNVSTLELGDSALYLCASRELAGGFGLETQYFGPGTRLLVL.

The chain is built from TRBV28 and TRBJ2-1; no clear D. The CDR3 sequence is 13 residues long. Germline CDR1 is MDHEN and CDR2 is SYDVKM. The V end lost 7 bases, the J end lost 4 bases, and 11 bases lay between the germline ends. The CDR3 loop is CASTRLEYNEQFF. CDR3 in DNA: TGTGCCAGCACCCGTCTAGAATACAATGAGCAGTTCTTC.

There are a few counts of this clone. The chain employs TRBV28 and TRBJ1-1, with D tentatively TRBD1 (5 bases). The V end lost 8 bases, the J end lost 1 base, and 11 bases lay between the germline ends. The CDR3 loop spans 13 amino acids. Germline assignment: CDR1 MDHEN and CDR2 SYDVKM. The CDR3, as DNA: TGTGCCAGCTTTTTACAGGAGAACACTGAAGCTTTCTTT. Its protein is CASFLQENTEAFF. Supplemented by reference TRBV28 and TRBJ1-1, the full variable domain reads DVKVTQSSRYLVKRTGEKVFLECVQDMDHENMFWYRQDPGLGLRLIYFSYDVKMKEKGDIPEGYSVSREKKERFSLILESASTNQTSMYLCASFLQENTEAFFGQGTRLTVV.

This clone was detected only once. The CDR3 loop reads CASRGELNSPLHF. The CDR3 region has the DNA TGTGCCAGCAGAGGGGAATTAAATTCACCCCTCCACTTT. The chain combines TRBV6-4 with TRBJ1-6; weak D call: TRBD1 (5 bases). The CDR3 covers 13 residues. Trimming removed 6 bases at V and 7 bases at J, with 10 bases between. In germline, CDR1 is MRHNA, CDR2 SNTAGT.

There are a few counts of this clone. The chain recombines TRBV2 with TRBJ2-7; perhaps TRBD2 as D (6 bases). Germline lookup yields CDR1 SNHLY and CDR2 FYNNEI. This CDR3 region has 13 residues. The V end was cut by 6 bases, the J end by 2 bases, with 11 bases between. The CDR3 coding sequence is TGTGCCAGCAGCCGGGGCGGGACCTACGAGCAGTACTTC. Its translation is CASSRGGTYEQYF.

The V gene is TRBV9, the J gene TRBJ2-7; 7 positions match TRBD2. Germline assignment: CDR1 SGDLS and CDR2 YYNGEE. The CDR3 runs to 15 residues. V was pared by 4 bases and J by 4 bases, with 11 bases of the junction left unmatched. CDR3 coding DNA: TGTGCCAGCAGCCCCGGGGTAGCGGGTCCGTACGAGCAGTACTTC. Translation: CASSPGVAGPYEQYF. The whole variable domain, remainder taken from reference TRBV9 and TRBJ2-7, is DSGVTQTPKHLITATGQRVTLRCSPRSGDLSVYWYQQSLDQGLQFLIQYYNGEERAKGNILERFSAQQFPDLHSELNLSSLELGDSALYFCASSPGVAGPYEQYFGPGTRLTVT.

The gene calls are TRBV18 and TRBJ1-3; D not certain. Germline V gene data show CDR1 as KGHSH and CDR2 as LQKENI. The CDR3 is made up of 13 amino acids. The V and J ends lost 3 bases and 0 bases respectively, with 3 bases between them. Here the CDR3 reads CASSPNSGNTIYF. The CDR3 region has the DNA TGTGCCAGCTCACCTAACTCTGGAAACACCATATATTTT.

The V call is TRBV7-8, the J call TRBJ2-7; 10 nucleotides agree with TRBD1. The V segment lost 2 bases and the J segment 2 bases; nucleotides outside the gene matches: 6. The CDR3 has 16 amino acids. Germline V gene data show CDR1 as SGHVS and CDR2 as FQNEAQ. The CDR3 here is CASSLRPGTGAYEQYF. The CDR3 bases are TGTGCCAGCAGCTTAAGACCCGGGACAGGGGCCTACGAGCAGTACTTC.

The gene calls are TRBV3-1 (or the pseudogene TRBV3-2) and TRBJ2-1, with D perhaps matching TRBD1 (5 bases). This CDR3 contains 13 residues. V lost 1 base, J lost 5 bases, and 6 bases lay in between. Germline loops: CDR1 LGHDT, CDR2 YNNKEL (reference sequence). The CDR3 DNA reads TGTGCCAGCAGCCAAGGGACAAACAATGAGCAGTTCTTC. The encoded protein is CASSQGTNNEQFF.